Sequencing of this T cell receptor beta chain was carried out in a study of control samples from healthy donors and cancer patients. V dropped 3 bases and J dropped 4; count of bases not matched to a gene: 7. The CDR3 sequence is 16 residues long. Germline loops: CDR1 GTSNPN, CDR2 SVGIG (reference sequence). Generated by immunoSEQ multiplex PCR, the TCRdb table keeps only in-frame clones and is missing some. The table records 260,000 or so clones, over 75% of them present only once. The genes are TRBV30 and TRBJ2-1; 12 nucleotides match TRBD1. Material: PBMCs. This receptor was taken from an older woman with lung cancer. CDR3: CAWRGTGGAGYNEQFF. CDR3 coding DNA: TGTGCCTGGAGGGGGACAGGGGGCGCCGGGTACAATGAGCAGTTCTTC.